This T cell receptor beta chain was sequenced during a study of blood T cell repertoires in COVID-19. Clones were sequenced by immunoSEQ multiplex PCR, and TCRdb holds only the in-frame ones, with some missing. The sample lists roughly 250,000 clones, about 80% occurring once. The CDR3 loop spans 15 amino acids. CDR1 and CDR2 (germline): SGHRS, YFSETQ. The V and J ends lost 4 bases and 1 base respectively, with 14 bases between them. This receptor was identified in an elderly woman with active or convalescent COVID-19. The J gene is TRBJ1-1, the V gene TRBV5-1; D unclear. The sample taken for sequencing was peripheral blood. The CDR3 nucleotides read TGCGCCAGCAGCAAAGACTCTCCGGGGAACACTGAAGCTTTCTTT. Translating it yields CASSKDSPGNTEAFF.